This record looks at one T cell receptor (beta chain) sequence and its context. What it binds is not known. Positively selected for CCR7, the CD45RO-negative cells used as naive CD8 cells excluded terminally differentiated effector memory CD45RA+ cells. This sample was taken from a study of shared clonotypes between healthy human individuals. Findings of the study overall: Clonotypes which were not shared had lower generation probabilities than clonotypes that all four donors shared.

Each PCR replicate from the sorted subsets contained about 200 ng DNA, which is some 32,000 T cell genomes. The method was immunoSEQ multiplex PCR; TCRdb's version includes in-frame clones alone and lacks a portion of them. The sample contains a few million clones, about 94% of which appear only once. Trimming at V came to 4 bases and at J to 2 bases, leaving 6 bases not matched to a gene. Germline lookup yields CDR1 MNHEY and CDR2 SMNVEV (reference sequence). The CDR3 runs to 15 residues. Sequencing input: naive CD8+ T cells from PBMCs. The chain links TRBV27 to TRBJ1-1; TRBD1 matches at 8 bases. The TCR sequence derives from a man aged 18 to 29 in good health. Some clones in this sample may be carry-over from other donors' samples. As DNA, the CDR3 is TGTGCCAGCAGTTATGGGACAGGTTCCAACACTGAAGCTTTCTTT. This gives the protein CASSYGTGSNTEAFF.